One and the same sample provided the 20 T cell receptor beta chains below, sequenced in a study of cytomegalovirus exposure and HLA in healthy donors. PCR used 60 Vbeta primers and 13 Jbeta primers. Clones were read by immunoSEQ multiplex PCR, and TCRdb kept only the in-frame ones, dropping some. The sample shows approximately 110,000 clones, over 60% of them seen only once. The material sequenced was PBMCs. These receptors came from a woman aged 40 to 50 in good health and CMV-seropositive.

The chain carries TRBV5-6 and TRBJ1-1, with D hard to call. CDR3 length: 14 residues. Between the trimmed V and J ends, which lost 0 bases and 0 bases, there was a span of 6 bases. Germline values: CDR1 SGHDT, CDR2 YYEEEE. CDR3 nucleotides: TGTGCCAGCAGCTTGGAACAACTGAACACTGAAGCTTTCTTT. It yields the protein CASSLEQLNTEAFF.

This clone was detected a few times. The chain joins TRBV9 to TRBJ2-5; 7 positions agree with TRBD2. The V segment lost 3 bases and the J segment 2 bases; nucleotides outside the gene matches: 7. The CDR3 is 15 residues long. CDR1 is SGDLS and CDR2 is YYNGEE in the germline V gene. DNA for the CDR3: TGTGCCAGCAGCGGCGGGGGAGTTCAGCAAGAGACCCAGTACTTC. Translated: CASSGGGVQQETQYF.

This clone was detected only a few times. The CDR3 nucleotides are TGCGCCAGCAGTCGGACTAGCGGTCGGGACGAGCAGTTCTTC. Translation gives CASSRTSGRDEQFF. This chain links TRBV4-1 with TRBJ2-1; 10 positions agree with TRBD2. V dropped 6 bases and J dropped 10; count of bases not matched to a gene: 9. In germline, CDR1 is MGHRA, CDR2 YSYEKL. CDR3 length equals 14 residues.

The V gene is TRBV6-1, the J gene TRBJ2-5; possible D gene TRBD1, 6 bases. V lost 2 bases and J lost 1, with 14 bases in between. Germline CDR1 and CDR2: MNHNS and SASEGT. The CDR3 spans 16 residues. Here the CDR3 reads CASSEMVGAAQETQYF. The DNA of the CDR3 is TGTGCCAGCAGTGAAATGGTGGGGGCCGCCCAAGAGACCCAGTACTTC.

The chain uses TRBV27 and TRBJ1-2; perhaps TRBD1 as D (6 bases). The ends were cut back, 4 bases at V and 7 bases at J, with 13 bases in the middle. The CDR3 loop spans 13 amino acids. Germline CDR1 and CDR2: MNHEY and SMNVEV (reference sequence). The CDR3 DNA is TGTGCCAGCAGTTCATGGGACAAGTCTGGCTACACCTTC. Protein: CASSSWDKSGYTF.

The chain recombines TRBV10-2 with TRBJ2-3; 11 bases fit TRBD2. The ends lost 2 bases at V and 4 bases at J; junction bases unmatched: 11. The CDR3 contains 18 residues. Germline loops: CDR1 WSHSY, CDR2 SAAADI. CDR3 residues: CASSEPYTTSGESDTQYF. As DNA, the CDR3 is TGCGCCAGCAGTGAGCCATATACGACTAGCGGGGAGTCAGATACGCAGTATTTT.

This sequence joins TRBV6-4 and TRBJ2-1; 10 positions match TRBD2. After removal of 5 bases from V and 3 bases from J, the junction contained 4 bases not matched to a gene. CDR3 length: 15 residues. Germline V lookup: CDR1 MRHNA, CDR2 SNTAGT. The CDR3 nucleotides read TGTGCCAGCAGTCCGGGACTAGCGAACTACAATGAGCAGTTCTTC. Its translation: CASSPGLANYNEQFF.

V and J are TRBV18 and TRBJ1-2; D possibly corresponds to TRBD1 (6 bases). V was clipped by 5 bases and J by 4 bases, with 14 bases between them. The germline gives CDR1 KGHSH, CDR2 LQKENI. This CDR3 comprises 14 residues. As DNA, the CDR3 is TGTGCCAGCTCATCAGGGGCCGATAGCTATGGCTACACCTTC. Its translation: CASSSGADSYGYTF.

J is TRBJ2-1 and V is TRBV15; TRBD2 is a possible D gene (6 bases). The V gene lost 1 base and the J gene lost 8 bases, with 15 bases spanning the gap. This CDR3 contains 15 residues. Germline values: CDR1 LNHNV, CDR2 YYDKDF (reference sequence). DNA for the CDR3: TGTGCCACCAGCAGAGCCACATCTAGCGCCCATGAGCAGTTCTTC. This translates into CATSRATSSAHEQFF.

CDR3: CASSQEGGAPEAFF. In DNA form, the CDR3 reads TGCGCCAGCAGCCAAGAAGGGGGGGCCCCTGAAGCTTTCTTT. The rearrangement uses TRBV4-1 and TRBJ1-1; tentatively, D is TRBD1 (6 bases). Trimming shortened V by 0 bases and J by 6 bases, and 11 bases separated the two germline ends. The CDR3 covers 14 residues. CDR1 is MGHRA, CDR2 YSYEKL, per germline.

A few counts support this clone. V and J are TRBV19 and TRBJ1-2; the D is unclear. Trimming took off 2 bases at V and 2 bases at J, with 6 bases between the two ends. This CDR3 is 13 amino acids long. Germline-derived CDR1 and CDR2 are LNHDA and SQIVND (reference sequence). As DNA, the CDR3 is TGTGCCAGTAGTATAACAGTCAACTATGGCTACACCTTC. Amino acids: CASSITVNYGYTF.

This clone is a singleton in its sample. V and J are TRBV6-1 and TRBJ2-7; maybe TRBD2 (6 bases). Trimming pared 2 bases from V and 2 bases from J, leaving 13 bases between. The CDR3 runs to 15 residues. Germline CDR1 and CDR2: MNHNS and SASEGT. DNA for the CDR3: TGTGCCAGCAGTGAAAAAAGGGAGGTCACCTACGAGCAGTACTTC. Amino acids: CASSEKREVTYEQYF.

This clone was picked up a small number of times. This chain links TRBV6-5 with TRBJ2-7, with TRBD1 as a possible D gene (7 bases). Trimming pared 7 bases from V and 2 bases from J, leaving 15 bases between. The V gene's germline CDR1 is MNHEY and CDR2 SVGAGI. CDR3 size: 14 residues. Here the CDR3 DNA reads TGTGCCAGCATCATGCAGGGGGGTGCCTACGAGCAGTACTTC. Amino acids: CASIMQGGAYEQYF.

The genes are TRBV7-8 and TRBJ2-5; 7 bases are a match to TRBD2. Germline V gives CDR1 SGHVS, CDR2 FQNEAQ. This CDR3 is built from 16 residues. The V segment lost 3 bases and the J segment 4 bases; nucleotides outside the gene matches: 11. CDR3 sequence reads: CASSFRTAGLGETQYF. CDR3 coding DNA: TGTGCCAGCAGCTTTAGAACAGCGGGGTTGGGAGAGACCCAGTACTTC.

The rearrangement uses TRBV4-3 and TRBJ2-5; 16 bases agree with TRBD2. This CDR3 region has 18 residues. V shed 4 bases, J shed 4 bases, and the junction held 9 bases outside the gene matches. CDR1 is LGHNA, CDR2 YSLEER, per germline. The chain's CDR3 is CASSLRGTSGGAGETQYF. Written as DNA, the CDR3 is TGCGCCAGCAGCCTCCGGGGGACTAGCGGGGGGGCAGGAGAGACCCAGTACTTC.

The gene calls are TRBV7-2 and TRBJ2-7; TRBD1 matches 7 bases. The CDR3 spans 14 residues. Trimming took 3 bases from V and 1 from J; bases not matched to a gene: 3. The V gene's germline CDR1 is SGHTA and CDR2 FQGNSA. The CDR3 loop reads CASSFRTGSYEQYF. In DNA, the CDR3 is TGTGCCAGCAGCTTCAGGACAGGTTCCTACGAGCAGTACTTC.

The chain combines TRBV7-2 with TRBJ1-3; D uncertain. Germline V lookup: CDR1 SGHTA, CDR2 FQGNSA. Trimming shortened V by 5 bases and J by 2 bases, and 7 bases separated the two germline ends. The CDR3 runs 13 residues. The CDR3 is CASSTEPGNTIYF. The DNA of the CDR3 is TGTGCCAGCAGCACCGAGCCTGGAAACACCATATATTTT.

The chain is built from TRBV6-5 and TRBJ2-3, with 9 positions matching TRBD1. The CDR3 covers 15 residues. V was clipped by 3 bases and J by 0 bases; unmatched bases: 1. CDR1 and CDR2 (germline): MNHEY, SVGAGI. The CDR3 here is CASSYGTGSTDTQYF. The CDR3 bases are TGTGCCAGCAGTTATGGGACAGGGAGCACAGATACGCAGTATTTT.

This clone occurred a few times. The CDR3 DNA reads TGTGCCAGCAGCCCCGACAGGGGACGTAATTCACCCCTCCACTTT. Translated: CASSPDRGRNSPLHF. V is TRBV9 and J is TRBJ1-6; 8 nucleotides line up with TRBD1. The J segment lost 6 bases and the V segment lost 4 bases, leaving 6 bases of the junction unmatched. Germline V lookup: CDR1 SGDLS, CDR2 YYNGEE. There are 15 residues in the CDR3.

The table lists this clone with a count of one. The chain employs TRBV7-2 and TRBJ2-3; TRBD2 might be the D (5 bases). In germline, CDR1 is SGHTA, CDR2 FQGNSA. The CDR3 runs to 13 residues. V lost 2 bases to trimming and J lost 6 bases, with 9 bases between them. The CDR3 sequence is CASSLQPGDTQYF. The CDR3 DNA reads as TGTGCCAGCAGCTTACAGCCGGGGGATACGCAGTATTTT.